The 30 T cell receptor beta chains given below trace back to one sample, sequenced in a study of vaccination effects on CD4 cells after COVID-19. Antigen specificity for these receptors is unknown. Expansion of antigen-specific CD4+ T cells with viral peptide pools was carried out by the ViraFEST assay before sequencing. With around ten days of culture completed, CD4+ T cells were isolated. The participants, recipients of two vaccine doses, got either BNT162b2 or mRNA-1273. Sequenced by immunoSEQ multiplex PCR; TCRdb stores in-frame clones only, minus some. Of under 85,000 clones listed, over 75% are singletons. Sequencing was performed on CD4+ T cells from PBMCs cultured with HCoV-OC43 spike peptides, taken after COVID-19 vaccination. Subset denoted: HCoV-OC43 spike overlapping peptide pool stimulation. Receptors originate from a human donor who received a COVID-19 vaccine.

This clone was counted a few times. The rearrangement uses TRBV28 and TRBJ2-5, with D possibly being TRBD1 or TRBD2 (5 bases each). Germline CDR1 and CDR2: MDHEN and SYDVKM. The CDR3 is 16 residues long. Trimming removed 5 bases at V and 4 bases at J, with 20 bases between. This CDR3 is CASSPQLIRAGETQYF. Written as DNA, the CDR3 is TGTGCCAGCAGTCCTCAACTTATCAGGGCGGGAGAGACCCAGTACTTC.

This clone has more than one count but fewer than ten. This chain connects TRBV10-1 to TRBJ2-1, with TRBD1 as a possible D gene (5 bases). Germline CDR1 reads WNHNN; CDR2 reads SYGVQD (reference sequence). CDR3 size: 13 residues. Trimming stripped 3 bases from V and 4 bases from J, with 7 bases between. CDR3 bases: TGCGCCAGCAGTGACTACAGGTACAATGAGCAGTTCTTC. Amino acid sequence: CASSDYRYNEQFF.

The chain combines TRBV5-6 with TRBJ1-6; D unclear. The CDR3 runs to 13 residues. V was pared by 2 bases and J by 10 bases, with 10 bases between. Per the germline V gene, CDR1 is SGHDT and CDR2 is YYEEEE. The CDR3 is CASSFGPGSPLHF. The DNA for the CDR3 is TGTGCCAGCAGCTTTGGGCCTGGGTCACCCCTCCACTTT.

This clone showed up just a few times. The chain joins TRBV18 to TRBJ1-6; a weak D match, TRBD1 (5 bases). This CDR3 is built from 15 residues. Germline V gives CDR1 KGHSH, CDR2 LQKENI. V was cut by 3 bases and J by 5 bases, with 11 bases left in between. The CDR3, as DNA: TGTGCCAGCTCACCCGGGACGGCGAATAATTCACCCCTCCACTTT. Translated, it gives CASSPGTANNSPLHF.

This clone was recorded once. This chain uses TRBV7-2 with TRBJ2-2, with 13 positions matching TRBD2. V trimming: 5 bases; J trimming: 7 bases; junction bases outside the gene matches: 4. Germline V lookup: CDR1 SGHTA, CDR2 FQGNSA. This CDR3 contains 15 residues. In DNA form, the CDR3 reads TGTGCCAGCAGCCCACTAGCGGGGGGGCGCGGGGAGCTGTTTTTT. It is translated as CASSPLAGGRGELFF.

This clone was observed a few times. J is TRBJ2-6 and V is TRBV5-4; D is unresolved. Germline V gene data show CDR1 as SGHNT and CDR2 as YYREEE (reference sequence). Trimming removed 1 base at V and 3 bases at J, with 2 bases between. There are 13 residues in the CDR3. CDR3 in amino acids: CASSLFGANVLTF. In nucleotides, the CDR3 is TGTGCCAGCAGCTTGTTTGGGGCCAACGTCCTGACTTTC.

The chain links TRBV9 to TRBJ2-3; 8 nucleotides agree with TRBD1. Germline V gene sequence: CDR1 SGDLS, CDR2 YYNGEE. This CDR3 is 17 amino acids long. Trimming took 3 bases from V and 6 from J; bases not matched to a gene: 15. The CDR3 DNA is TGTGCCAGCAGCGCCCGGTCGAGTGACAGGGGTTTTGATACGCAGTATTTT. Its protein product is CASSARSSDRGFDTQYF.

This clone has only a few counts. The chain links TRBV10-3 to TRBJ1-1, with TRBD1 matching 7 bases. V lost 6 bases, J lost 1 base, and 2 bases stayed unmatched. From germline, CDR1 is ENHRY and CDR2 SYGVKD. This CDR3 spans 13 amino acids. The CDR3 sequence: CAIRRQGNTEAFF. The CDR3 bases are TGTGCCATCAGGAGACAGGGGAACACTGAAGCTTTCTTT.

This clone occurred once. The CDR3 nucleotides read TGTGCCTGGAGGGGGTGGGAAGACACTGAAGCTTTCTTT. Residues: CAWRGWEDTEAFF. This rearrangement joins TRBV30 to TRBJ1-1; D is undetermined. V dropped 3 bases and J dropped 3 bases, with 11 bases sitting between them. CDR1 and CDR2 from the germline V gene are GTSNPN and SVGIG (reference sequence). This CDR3 has 13 amino acids.

The CDR3 loop reads CASSLGDASNYGYTF. CDR3 bases: TGCGCCAGCAGCTTGGGAGACGCATCTAACTATGGCTACACCTTC. The chain recombines TRBV5-1 with TRBJ1-2; D is undetermined. CDR1 and CDR2 (germline): SGHRS, YFSETQ. CDR3 length: 15 amino acids. Trimming left V 0 bases short and J 0 bases short, with 9 bases between.

The genes are TRBV3-1 (or the pseudogene TRBV3-2) and TRBJ2-1; D not resolved. CDR3 length: 17 residues. V lost 1 base and J lost 2, with 15 bases in between. CDR1 LGHDT and CDR2 YNNKEL come from the germline V gene (reference sequence). The CDR3 DNA reads as TGTGCCAGCAGCCAAGGCCAGGTTCTAGGGCCCTACAATGAGCAGTTCTTC. Protein sequence: CASSQGQVLGPYNEQFF.

J is TRBJ1-5 and V is TRBV2, with 8 bases identical to TRBD1. Trimming removed 2 bases from V and 5 bases from J; junction bases left unmatched: 5. CDR1 is SNHLY, CDR2 FYNNEI, per germline. This CDR3 comprises 15 residues. In DNA, the CDR3 is TGTGCCAGCAGTGAACAACAGGGGGAATATCAGCCCCAGCATTTT. This translates into CASSEQQGEYQPQHF.

This chain joins TRBV18 and TRBJ2-1; 8 bases map to TRBD2. In germline, CDR1 is KGHSH, CDR2 LQKENI. The V segment lost 2 bases and the J segment 8 bases; nucleotides outside the gene matches: 2. The CDR3 sequence is 13 residues long. CDR3 residues: CASSPRAGDEQFF. CDR3 nucleotides: TGTGCCAGCTCACCAAGAGCGGGGGATGAGCAGTTCTTC.

The chain combines TRBV19 with TRBJ2-6; perhaps TRBD1 as D (5 bases). The CDR3 has 15 amino acids. Per germline, CDR1 LNHDA and CDR2 SQIVND (reference sequence). V was cut by 5 bases and J by 0 bases, with 8 bases left in between. The CDR3 sequence: CASSQGDSGANVLTF. The CDR3 coding sequence is TGTGCCAGTAGTCAGGGTGACTCTGGGGCCAACGTCCTGACTTTC. The variable domain in full, completed from reference TRBV19 and TRBJ2-6, reads DGGITQSPKYLFRKEGQNVTLSCEQNLNHDAMYWYRQDPGQGLRLIYYSQIVNDFQKGDIAEGYSVSREKKESFPLTVTSAQKNPTAFYLCASSQGDSGANVLTFGAGSRLTVL.

This clone was observed a few times. The chain recombines TRBV3-1 (or the pseudogene TRBV3-2) with TRBJ2-1, with TRBD1 as a possible D gene (6 bases). Germline lookup yields CDR1 LGHDT and CDR2 YNNKEL (reference sequence). Trimming cost V 4 bases and J 4 bases, with 11 bases left between them. The CDR3 runs to 14 residues. CDR3: CASSPGVGYNEQFF. The DNA for the CDR3 is TGTGCCAGCAGCCCAGGGGTTGGGTACAATGAGCAGTTCTTC.

This sequence joins TRBV19 and TRBJ1-6; D gene ambiguous. V lost 5 bases and J lost 3, with 17 bases in between. Germline V gives CDR1 LNHDA, CDR2 SQIVND (reference sequence). The CDR3 runs to 17 residues. CDR3 nucleotides: TGTGCCAGTAGTGTATTTACGGGGTCCCTCTATAATTCACCCCTCCACTTT. Translating gives CASSVFTGSLYNSPLHF.

This clone appeared a few times. The genes are TRBV4-2 and TRBJ2-1, with TRBD2 identical over 13 bases. The ends lost 2 bases at V and 4 bases at J; junction bases unmatched: 2. This CDR3 is built from 16 residues. Germline V gives CDR1 LGHNA, CDR2 YNFKEQ. The CDR3 DNA follows: TGTGCCAGCAGCCAACTACTAGCGGGGGGGTACAATGAGCAGTTCTTC. Protein sequence: CASSQLLAGGYNEQFF.

The chain has TRBV6-6 and TRBJ1-5; D is uncertain. Looked up from germline, CDR1 is MNHNY and CDR2 is SVGAGI (reference sequence). The CDR3 consists of 12 residues. The V end was cut by 6 bases, the J end by 7 bases, with 10 bases between. The CDR3 region has the DNA TGTGCCAGCAGACATATAGAACAGCCCCAGCATTTT. It specifies CASRHIEQPQHF.

The chain carries TRBV6-5 and TRBJ2-5; 9 bases match TRBD1. The V and J ends lost 2 bases and 9 bases, in that order; junction bases with no gene match: 7. In germline, CDR1 is MNHEY, CDR2 SVGAGI. The CDR3 spans 14 residues. In nucleotides, the CDR3 is TGTGCCAGCAGTTACGACAGGGGGGCAGGCTCCCAGTACTTC. Its translation is CASSYDRGAGSQYF.

This clone was recorded once. V is TRBV29-1 and J is TRBJ2-3; D gene unclear. Trimming pared 8 bases from V and 3 bases from J, leaving 6 bases between. This CDR3 region has 10 residues. The V gene's germline CDR1 is SQVTM and CDR2 ANQGSEA. The CDR3 reads CSLGTDTQYF. CDR3 nucleotide sequence: TGCAGCTTAGGGACAGATACGCAGTATTTT.

The V and J genes are TRBV28 and TRBJ1-1; a possible D gene is TRBD1 (5 bases). Trimming removed 6 bases at V and 4 bases at J, with 15 bases between. CDR1 and CDR2 (germline): MDHEN, SYDVKM. This CDR3 region has 14 residues. CDR3 region: CASSIRGPSTEAFF. The CDR3 coding sequence is TGTGCCAGCAGCATAAGGGGACCGAGCACTGAAGCTTTCTTT.

There are a few counts of this clone. CDR3 coding DNA: TGTGCCAGCAGCGTAGGGGCGGCGAGAGATACGCAGTATTTT. It specifies CASSVGAARDTQYF. The chain combines TRBV9 with TRBJ2-3; D gene uncertain. Germline CDR1 reads SGDLS; CDR2 reads YYNGEE. CDR3 length equals 14 residues. Trimming cost V 0 bases and J 5 bases, with 10 bases left between them.

This rearrangement joins TRBV5-1 to TRBJ2-1, with 11 nucleotides matching TRBD2. The CDR3 totals 17 residues. V gave up 3 bases and J gave up 3 bases; unmatched junction bases: 8. The germline CDR1 and CDR2 sequences are SGHRS and YFSETQ. The CDR3 coding sequence is TGCGCCAGCAGCTCTGCGACTAGCGGGGCCCGCTACAATGAGCAGTTCTTC. It specifies CASSSATSGARYNEQFF.

V and J are TRBV5-8 and TRBJ2-3, with D tentatively TRBD1 (5 bases). The CDR3 totals 16 residues. The ends were cut back, 7 bases at V and 3 bases at J, with 21 bases in the middle. Germline V gene data show CDR1 as SGHTS and CDR2 as YDEGEE. The CDR3 region has the DNA TGTGCCAGCCCCTCTTTCCTTCAGGGCGCAACAGATACGCAGTATTTT. It translates to CASPSFLQGATDTQYF.

This clone was found a few times. V gene TRBV11-2 combines with J gene TRBJ1-4, with a tentative D call TRBD1 (5 bases). With 3 bases removed from V and 1 base from J, the gap between germline ends came to 12 bases. Germline values: CDR1 SGHAT, CDR2 FQNNGV. The CDR3 contains 16 residues. CDR3 protein: CASSFNPGRTNEKLFF. In DNA form, the CDR3 reads TGTGCCAGCAGCTTCAACCCAGGGAGAACTAATGAAAAACTGTTTTTT.

This chain joins TRBV5-4 and TRBJ2-5; TRBD2 aligns across 10 bases. Germline lookup yields CDR1 SGHNT and CDR2 YYREEE (reference sequence). The CDR3 extends over 19 amino acids. J was trimmed by 1 base and V by 4 bases; bases with no gene match: 16. The chain's CDR3 is CASSRPGIAGGQLQETQYF. CDR3 nucleotides: TGTGCCAGCAGCCGACCAGGAATAGCGGGGGGCCAACTCCAAGAGACCCAGTACTTC.

This rearrangement joins TRBV28 to TRBJ2-7; 8 bases are shared with TRBD2. V dropped 7 bases and J dropped 4; count of bases not matched to a gene: 9. Germline V gene lookup returns CDR1 MDHEN and CDR2 SYDVKM. This CDR3 has 14 amino acids. Here the CDR3 reads CASMPGGAWYEQYV. The CDR3 nucleotides are TGTGCCAGCATGCCCGGGGGGGCTTGGTACGAGCAGTACGTC.

The chain couples TRBV5-1 to TRBJ1-2, with D hard to call. The CDR3 length is 13 residues. Germline values: CDR1 SGHRS, CDR2 YFSETQ. Deletions cut 3 bases from V and 3 bases from J, with 9 bases between. The CDR3 protein is CASSYDVDYGYTF. In nucleotides, the CDR3 is TGCGCCAGCAGCTACGACGTTGACTATGGCTACACCTTC.

This rearrangement joins TRBV5-1 to TRBJ1-1; possible D gene TRBD1, 5 bases. The germline gives CDR1 SGHRS, CDR2 YFSETQ. CDR3 length equals 14 residues. Trimming left V 4 bases short and J 1 base short, with 11 bases between. The CDR3 reads CASSPQGENTEAFF. CDR3 bases: TGCGCCAGCAGCCCCCAAGGGGAGAACACTGAAGCTTTCTTT.

The V call is TRBV10-3, the J call TRBJ1-5, with D tentatively TRBD1 (6 bases). This CDR3 spans 13 amino acids. Trimming took off 4 bases at V and 7 bases at J, with 11 bases between the two ends. CDR1 ENHRY and CDR2 SYGVKD come from the germline V gene. CDR3 sequence: CAISVGDRQPQHF. The CDR3 nucleotides are TGTGCCATCAGTGTGGGCGACAGGCAGCCCCAGCATTTT.